This T cell receptor (beta chain) came from a study of blood T cell repertoires in COVID-19. V lost 8 bases, J lost 0 bases, and 19 bases lay in between. The germline V gene encodes CDR1 LNHDA and CDR2 SQIVND (reference sequence). The CDR3 is 17 residues long. Some clones are missing from TCRdb's copy, which holds only in-frame ones; the method was immunoSEQ multiplex PCR. The sample has around 200,000 clones, 90% seen once. This sequence joins TRBV19 and TRBJ1-4; D is undetermined. This receptor was obtained from a man aged 30 to 39 who had recovered from COVID-19. Specimen: PBMCs or T cells enriched from blood (not recorded which). The CDR3 loop reads CASSSRHPEATNEKLFF. The CDR3 DNA reads as TGTGCCAGTTCATCGCGGCATCCTGAAGCAACTAATGAAAAACTGTTTTTT.